Following are 18 T cell receptor beta chains from one sample sequenced in a study of T cell responses to AZD1222 COVID-19 vaccine. The method was immunoSEQ multiplex PCR; TCRdb's version includes in-frame clones alone and lacks a portion of them. The sample shows approximately 160,000 clones, about 90% of them seen only once. The sample consisted of peripheral blood, taken on day 0 of AZD1222 vaccination. These receptor sequences come from an adult in good health.

The J gene is TRBJ2-5, the V gene TRBV9; D may be TRBD2 (5 bases). The CDR3 is 14 amino acids. Germline CDR1 SGDLS, CDR2 YYNGEE. Trimming took off 4 bases at V and 4 bases at J, with 14 bases between the two ends. In nucleotides, the CDR3 is TGTGCCAGCAGCCCAGCCGATGGGAGAGAGACCCAGTACTTC. Amino acid sequence: CASSPADGRETQYF.

The chain has TRBV6-2 or TRBV6-3 and TRBJ1-6; 8 bases align to TRBD1. The CDR3 is made up of 16 amino acids. The germline gives CDR1 MNHEY, CDR2 SVGEGT. V lost 2 bases and J lost 7; bases outside the gene matches: 7. The CDR3 DNA sequence: TGTGCCAGCAGTTACACAGGACAGGGCTGGAATTCACCCCTCCACTTT. Protein product: CASSYTGQGWNSPLHF.

The chain joins TRBV2 to TRBJ1-4; 9 bases agree with TRBD1. Unmatched junction bases numbered 4, after V lost 6 bases and J lost 5 bases. From germline, CDR1 is SNHLY and CDR2 FYNNEI. This CDR3 has 14 residues. The CDR3 sequence is CASSMGQGNEKLFF. The CDR3 region has the DNA TGTGCCAGCAGCATGGGACAGGGCAATGAAAAACTGTTTTTT. The whole variable domain, remainder taken from reference TRBV2 and TRBJ1-4, is EPEVTQTPSHQVTQMGQEVILRCVPISNHLYFYWYRQILGQKVEFLVSFYNNEISEKSEIFDDQFSVERPDGSNFTLKIRSTKLEDSAMYFCASSMGQGNEKLFFGSGTQLSVL.

V gene TRBV6-2 or TRBV6-3 combines with J gene TRBJ2-7; D gene unclear. The CDR3 extends over 11 amino acids. The V end was cut by 4 bases, the J end by 7 bases, with 8 bases between. Looked up from germline, CDR1 is MNHEY and CDR2 is SVGEGT. The CDR3 here is CASSWRGEQYF. CDR3 DNA: TGTGCCAGCAGTTGGCGAGGAGAGCAGTACTTC.

This clone was detected only once. This chain's CDR3 is CASRDRTGGDIGEKLFF. The CDR3 nucleotides read TGTGCCAGCAGGGACCGGACAGGGGGCGATATAGGTGAAAAACTGTTTTTT. The rearrangement joins TRBV2 to TRBJ1-4, with 11 bases matching TRBD1. Losses at the gene ends were 6 bases for V and 7 bases for J; bases not matched to a gene: 13. CDR1 is SNHLY, CDR2 FYNNEI, per germline. The CDR3 spans 17 residues.

Notes on this clone: Within the sample, other DNA sequences also encode this same CDR3. V gene TRBV20-1 combines with J gene TRBJ2-7, with D hard to call. V gave up 6 bases and J gave up 6 bases, with 9 bases separating them. The CDR3 runs 10 residues. Germline CDR1 reads DFQATT; CDR2 reads SNEGSKA (reference sequence). CDR3 residues: CSAGRVEQYF. The CDR3 DNA sequence: TGCAGTGCAGGAAGGGTCGAGCAGTACTTC.

V usage is TRBV6-4 and J usage is TRBJ2-7; D possibly matches TRBD1 or TRBD2 (5 bases each). This CDR3 comprises 18 residues. V lost 7 bases and J 4 bases, leaving 29 bases between the germline ends. The germline V gene has CDR1 MRHNA and CDR2 SNTAGT. The CDR3 protein is CASINYRWEKGRLYEQYF. The CDR3 nucleotides are TGTGCCAGCATCAACTACCGGTGGGAGAAGGGACGGTTGTACGAGCAGTACTTC.

The chain has TRBV14 and TRBJ2-1, with 12 bases that match TRBD2. V dropped 0 bases and J dropped 5; count of bases not matched to a gene: 5. From germline, CDR1 is SGHDN and CDR2 FVKESK. The CDR3 extends over 17 amino acids. The CDR3: CASSQDLGLAGNNEQFF. In nucleotides, the CDR3 is TGTGCCAGCAGCCAAGATCTGGGACTAGCGGGCAACAATGAGCAGTTCTTC.

The J gene is TRBJ1-5, the V gene TRBV3-1 (or the pseudogene TRBV3-2), with D unresolved. The length of the CDR3 is 12 residues. In germline, CDR1 is LGHDT, CDR2 YNNKEL (reference sequence). V was shortened by 4 bases and J by 6 bases, with 7 bases between the two germline ends. CDR3 sequence reads: CASSLAGQPQHF. In DNA form, the CDR3 reads TGTGCCAGCAGCCTTGCAGGTCAGCCCCAGCATTTT.

The chain recombines TRBV7-3 with TRBJ1-1; possible D gene TRBD1, 5 bases. The CDR3 consists of 13 residues. CDR1 is SGHTA, CDR2 FQGTGA, per germline. V was trimmed by 2 bases and J by 5 bases, leaving 9 bases between them. The CDR3 loop is CASSLVQGTEAFF. The CDR3 nucleotides read TGTGCCAGCAGCTTAGTCCAGGGAACTGAAGCTTTCTTT.

This chain connects TRBV6-2 or TRBV6-3 to TRBJ1-3; no clear D gene. The V end lost 0 bases, the J end lost 10 bases, and 16 bases lay between the germline ends. This CDR3 comprises 15 residues. Germline V gives CDR1 MNHEY, CDR2 SVGEGT. The DNA for the CDR3 is TGTGCCAGCAGTTACTCGAGCAACATTGGAAGAACCATATATTTT. It yields the protein CASSYSSNIGRTIYF.

J is TRBJ2-5 and V is TRBV7-6; the D is unclear. Germline CDR1 and CDR2: SGHVS and FNYEAQ. There are 14 residues in the CDR3. V was cut by 1 base and J by 5 bases, with 11 bases left in between. The CDR3, as DNA: TGTGCCAGCAGCTTAGGGGTCTTTGGGGAGACCCAGTACTTC. Translation: CASSLGVFGETQYF.

The chain links TRBV5-6 to TRBJ1-1; TRBD1 might be the D (5 bases). CDR3 size: 13 residues. Trimming took off 2 bases at V and 2 bases at J, with 7 bases between the two ends. CDR1 is SGHDT and CDR2 is YYEEEE in the germline V gene. The CDR3 DNA sequence: TGTGCCAGCAGCTTTGGGACCAACACTGAAGCTTTCTTT. It yields the protein CASSFGTNTEAFF.

The V call is TRBV19, the J call TRBJ2-2, with TRBD1 matching over 9 bases. The V segment lost 4 bases and the J segment 0 bases; nucleotides outside the gene matches: 0. This CDR3 is built from 15 residues. CDR1 LNHDA and CDR2 SQIVND come from the germline V gene (reference sequence). This chain's CDR3 is CASSRQGANTGELFF. CDR3 in DNA: TGTGCCAGTAGTAGACAGGGGGCGAACACCGGGGAGCTGTTTTTT.

The V call is TRBV7-9, the J call TRBJ2-7; the match to TRBD2 covers 8 bases. Germline lookup yields CDR1 SEHNR and CDR2 FQNEAQ (reference sequence). Germline trimming cut 5 bases from V and 2 bases from J; bases unmatched to any gene: 2. This CDR3 contains 13 residues. CDR3 protein: CASSPGGTYEQYF. CDR3 DNA sequence: TGTGCCAGCAGCCCGGGGGGGACCTACGAGCAGTACTTC.

This chain connects TRBV6-2 or TRBV6-3 to TRBJ2-3, with 7 nucleotides matching TRBD2. V shed 6 bases, J shed 3 bases, and the junction held 9 bases outside the gene matches. The V gene's germline CDR1 is MNHEY and CDR2 SVGEGT. The CDR3 extends over 15 amino acids. CDR3 sequence reads: CASSPSGGGTDTQYF. DNA for the CDR3: TGTGCCAGCAGCCCTAGCGGAGGTGGGACAGATACGCAGTATTTT.

This chain joins TRBV7-2 and TRBJ2-1; TRBD2 agrees at 11 bases. The J segment lost 6 bases and the V segment lost 4 bases, leaving 5 bases of the junction unmatched. The CDR3 has 15 amino acids. Germline values: CDR1 SGHTA, CDR2 FQGNSA. The CDR3 region is CASSYTGTSGNEQFF. The DNA for the CDR3 is TGTGCCAGCAGCTACACCGGGACTAGCGGCAATGAGCAGTTCTTC.

V usage is TRBV4-3 and J usage is TRBJ1-3, with TRBD1 matching over 10 bases. V gave up 4 bases and J gave up 3 bases; unmatched junction bases: 6. Germline lookup yields CDR1 LGHNA and CDR2 YSLEER. The CDR3 loop spans 16 amino acids. Written as DNA, the CDR3 is TGCGCCAGCAGCCTGGCGTGGACAGGGGGTGGAAACACCATATATTTT. Translation: CASSLAWTGGGNTIYF.